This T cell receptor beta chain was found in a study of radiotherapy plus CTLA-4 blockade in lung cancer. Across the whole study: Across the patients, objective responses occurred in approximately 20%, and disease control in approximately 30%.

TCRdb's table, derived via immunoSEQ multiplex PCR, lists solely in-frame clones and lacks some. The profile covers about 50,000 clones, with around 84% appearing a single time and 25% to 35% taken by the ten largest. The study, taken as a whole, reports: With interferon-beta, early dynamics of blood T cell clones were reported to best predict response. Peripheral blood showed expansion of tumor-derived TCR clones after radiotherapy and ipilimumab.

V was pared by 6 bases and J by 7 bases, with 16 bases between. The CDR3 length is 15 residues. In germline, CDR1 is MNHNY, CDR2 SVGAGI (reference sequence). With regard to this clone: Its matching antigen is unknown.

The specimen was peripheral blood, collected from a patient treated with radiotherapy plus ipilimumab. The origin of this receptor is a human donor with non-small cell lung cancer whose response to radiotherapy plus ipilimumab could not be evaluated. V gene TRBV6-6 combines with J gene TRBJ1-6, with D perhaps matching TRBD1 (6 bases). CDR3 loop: CASRPDPRGNSPLHF. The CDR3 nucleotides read TGTGCCAGCAGGCCGGACCCGAGGGGGAATTCACCCCTCCACTTT.